This TCR beta chain was recorded in a study of Ad26.COV2.S vaccination and SARS-CoV-2 variants. Background on the study: Of the COV1001 trial arms, the Ad26.COV2.S arm included the donor. Broader study findings: In TCR breadth and depth analyses, total T cell responses may have been underestimated.

Sequencing used immunoSEQ multiplex PCR; TCRdb keeps in-frame clones, though not all of them. The sample yields roughly 380,000 clones, around nine tenths seen once. This clone was recorded once. Its antigen is unknown. Trimming shortened V by 4 bases and J by 2 bases, and 13 bases separated the two germline ends. This CDR3 region has 14 residues. The germline gives CDR1 SGHRS, CDR2 YFSETQ. The sample's treatment: 15 to 20 received Ad26.COV2.S at low or high dose, single or two shots; a few received placebo; per-sample allocation not given. On day 63 after the first injection, vaccine and placebo recipients gave samples. Wuhan-strain spike was delivered by a replication-incompetent Ad26 vector.

The TCR sequence derives from a person between 18 and 59 years old who received the Ad26.COV2.S COVID-19 vaccine or a placebo. Sequences were derived from peripheral blood, sampled in a trial of Ad26.COV2.S vaccine versus placebo. V gene TRBV5-1 combines with J gene TRBJ2-7; D gene unclear. CDR3 residues: CASSEVRSTYEQYF. CDR3 DNA: TGCGCCAGCAGCGAGGTACGATCAACCTACGAGCAGTACTTC.